What follows is one T cell receptor (beta chain) and its context. The entry originates in a study of blood T cells in healthy people across ages. CDR1 MNHEY and CDR2 SMNVEV come from the germline V gene (reference sequence). The trim removed 4 bases at V and 5 bases at J, leaving 11 bases unmatched. This CDR3 is built from 16 residues. Then a second PCR, running roughly 6 to 11 cycles, was carried out with a sample-barcoded 5' primer and a J-beta primer mix. MiXCR, run by TCRdb on the 5' RACE reads, gives a single entry per CDR3 protein. Found here are about 900,000 distinct CDR3 sequences, approximately 49% of them singletons; the top ten hold around an eighth.

Sequenced: blood. This chain joins TRBV27 and TRBJ2-5, with 9 bases aligning to TRBD1. The clonotype was recovered from a man between 25 and 39 years old in good health. CDR3 sequence: CASSSPAGTGIETQYF. The CDR3 DNA reads as TGTGCCAGCAGTTCCCCCGCCGGGACAGGGATTGAGACCCAGTACTTC.